These T cell receptor beta chains were read from a single sample in a study of shared clonotypes between healthy human individuals. Generated by immunoSEQ multiplex PCR, the TCRdb table keeps only in-frame clones and is missing some. The profile shows about 1.5 million clones, 95% to 99% of them singletons. The sequencing sample was made of naive CD4+ T cells sorted from blood. The receptors were sampled from a man under 40 in good health. Both conserved end residues are part of each CDR3. Fields, in order: V gene, clone size, J gene, D gene, CDR3 DNA, CDR3 protein. A D gene is named only where the DNA matches it firmly. Size tells how often a clone was seen (once, few, many) or the class of an expanded clone, and some rows leave it out.

V: TRBV5-1; size: .; J: TRBJ2-5; D: .; DNA: TGCGCCAGCAGCTATACCTTGGAGACCCAGTACTTC; CDR3: CASSYTLETQYF
V: TRBV7-9; size: .; J: TRBJ2-5; D: .; DNA: TGTGCCAGCAGCGGCCGAAGGGCCGGGGCTCAGAAAGAGACCCAGTACTTC; CDR3: CASSGRRAGAQKETQYF
V: TRBV7-6; size: .; J: TRBJ2-7; D: .; DNA: TGTGCCAGCAGCTTAGCGCCGGCCGGGGACTACGAGCAGTACTTC; CDR3: CASSLAPAGDYEQYF
V: TRBV18; size: .; J: TRBJ2-3; D: .; DNA: TGTGCCAGCTCACCGACTAGTGACACAGATACGCAGTATTTT; CDR3: CASSPTSDTDTQYF
V: TRBV11-2; size: once; J: TRBJ1-2; D: .; DNA: TGTGCCAGCAGCTTAGAAGGACACTATGGCTACACCTTC; CDR3: CASSLEGHYGYTF
V: TRBV7-3; size: .; J: TRBJ2-1; D: .; DNA: TGTGCCAGCAGCTTATGGGCTAGCCCGAGCTCCTACAATGAGCAGTTCTTC; CDR3: CASSLWASPSSYNEQFF
V: TRBV18; size: .; J: TRBJ2-7; D: .; DNA: TGTGCCAGCTCACCCGGGACTTTAGACTCCTACGAGCAGTACTTC; CDR3: CASSPGTLDSYEQYF
V: TRBV25-1; size: .; J: TRBJ1-2; D: TRBD1; DNA: TGTGCCAGCAGTAAAACACAGGGGGTCGGTGGCTACACCTTC; CDR3: CASSKTQGVGGYTF
V: TRBV29-1; size: .; J: TRBJ2-6; D: TRBD1; DNA: TGCAGCGTTTACCTTACCCGGGACAGGGGAACGTCTGGGGCCAACGTCCTGACTTTC; CDR3: CSVYLTRDRGTSGANVLTF
V: TRBV6-5; size: .; J: TRBJ2-7; D: TRBD1; DNA: TGTGCCAGTAAGCCGGGACAGGGTCACGACGAGCAGTACTTC; CDR3: CASKPGQGHDEQYF
V: TRBV7-2; size: .; J: TRBJ2-5; D: .; DNA: TGTGCCAGCAGCCGGGACTGGCAACAAGAGACCCAGTACTTC; CDR3: CASSRDWQQETQYF
V: TRBV7-2; size: .; J: TRBJ2-7; D: .; DNA: TGTGCCAGCAGCTCGGACCGGGGTTATTACGAGCAGTACTTC; CDR3: CASSSDRGYYEQYF
V: TRBV28; size: .; J: TRBJ2-5; D: .; DNA: TGTGCCAGCAGTTTACTAAAAGAGACCCAGTACTTC; CDR3: CASSLLKETQYF
V: TRBV11-2; size: .; J: TRBJ2-1; D: .; DNA: TGTGCCAGCAGCCCGGGGATGGGTCGGTTCTTC; CDR3: CASSPGMGRFF
V: TRBV5-1; size: once; J: TRBJ2-7; D: .; DNA: TGCGCCAGCAGCTTGGCCATCGGAGGGATAGGAGCAGTATCCGAGCAGTACTTC; CDR3: CASSLAIGGIGAVSEQYF
V: TRBV30; size: once; J: TRBJ2-3; D: .; DNA: TGTGCCTGGAGTCCCGGAGGGCCGGGAGATACGCAGTATTTT; CDR3: CAWSPGGPGDTQYF
V: TRBV29-1; size: .; J: TRBJ2-7; D: .; DNA: TGCAGCGTTGACACGGTCGGAAATGGCGAGCAGTACTTC; CDR3: CSVDTVGNGEQYF
V: TRBV5-1; size: .; J: TRBJ2-7; D: TRBD2; DNA: TGCGCCAGCAGCTACGGGACTAGCGGTTACGAGCAGTACTTC; CDR3: CASSYGTSGYEQYF
V: TRBV28; size: .; J: TRBJ2-4; D: TRBD2; DNA: TGTGCCAGCAGTTTCCGGCGGGGGGCTAAAAACATTCAGTACTTC; CDR3: CASSFRRGAKNIQYF
V: TRBV28; size: .; J: TRBJ1-5; D: .; DNA: TGTGCCAGCAGTTCCGACGGGTTCAATCAGCCCCAGCATTTT; CDR3: CASSSDGFNQPQHF
V: TRBV7-3; size: .; J: TRBJ2-3; D: .; DNA: TGTGCCAGCAGCTTAATTTCTCGGAAAAGCACAGATACGCAGTATTTT; CDR3: CASSLISRKSTDTQYF
V: TRBV10-1; size: .; J: TRBJ2-3; D: TRBD2; DNA: TGCGCCAGCAGTGTCCTTCCTAGCGGCGGCACAGATACGCAGTATTTT; CDR3: CASSVLPSGGTDTQYF
V: TRBV7-9; size: once; J: TRBJ1-1; D: .; DNA: TGTGCCAGCAGCTACTGGGACGGGGGCGCTGAAGCTTTCTTT; CDR3: CASSYWDGGAEAFF
V: TRBV9; size: .; J: TRBJ2-7; D: TRBD1; DNA: TGTGCCAGCAGTACCCCCGTGGGGACAGCCAACTACGAGCAGTACTTC; CDR3: CASSTPVGTANYEQYF
V: TRBV7-9; size: .; J: TRBJ1-1; D: .; DNA: TGTGCCAGCGGGGGGGCAGGCACTGAAGCTTTCTTT; CDR3: CASGGAGTEAFF
V: TRBV7-9; size: .; J: TRBJ2-6; D: .; DNA: TGTGCCAGCAGCTTAGTCGTAAGGGATGGGGCCAACGTCCTGACTTTC; CDR3: CASSLVVRDGANVLTF
V: TRBV11-3; size: once; J: TRBJ1-1; D: .; DNA: TGTGCCAGCAGCGCGGGAGACAGCTTAGAAGCTTTCTTT; CDR3: CASSAGDSLEAFF
V: TRBV4-3; size: .; J: TRBJ2-1; D: .; DNA: TGCGCCAGCAGCCAAGTTATGACTACTGAGCAGTTCTTC; CDR3: CASSQVMTTEQFF
V: TRBV9; size: .; J: TRBJ2-1; D: .; DNA: TGTGCCAGCAGCGTAGGCAGGGTGTCCTACAATGAGCAGTTCTTC; CDR3: CASSVGRVSYNEQFF
V: TRBV28; size: .; J: TRBJ2-6; D: .; DNA: TGTGCCAGCAGTACCCCGACAGGTTCTCCCTCTGGGGCCAACGTCCTGACTTTC; CDR3: CASSTPTGSPSGANVLTF
V: TRBV28; size: .; J: TRBJ2-7; D: TRBD2; DNA: TGTGCCAGCAGTTTAACGGGACTAGCGGGAGGCTCCTACGAGCAGTACTTC; CDR3: CASSLTGLAGGSYEQYF
V: TRBV5-1; size: .; J: TRBJ2-7; D: .; DNA: TGCGCCAGCAGCTCGGGCGGTTTCTACGAGCAGTACTTC; CDR3: CASSSGGFYEQYF
V: TRBV20-1; size: .; J: TRBJ2-5; D: .; DNA: TGCAGTGCTAGTGTCCTGGAGACCCAGTACTTC; CDR3: CSASVLETQYF
V: TRBV7-8; size: .; J: TRBJ2-6; D: TRBD2; DNA: TGTGCCAGCAGCTTAGGTCACGCGGGAGGTGGTGGGGCCAACGTCCTGACTTTC; CDR3: CASSLGHAGGGGANVLTF
V: TRBV4-2; size: .; J: TRBJ1-2; D: .; DNA: TGTGCCAGCAGCTTGCGGCCAGGCAGCACTTATGGCTACACCTTC; CDR3: CASSLRPGSTYGYTF
V: TRBV4-3; size: .; J: TRBJ2-7; D: .; DNA: TGCGCCAGCAGCCAAGATGTCGGGGACGAGCAGTACTTC; CDR3: CASSQDVGDEQYF
V: TRBV7-8; size: .; J: TRBJ1-1; D: .; DNA: TGTGCCAGCAGCTTAGGACGGAACACTGAAGCTTTCTTT; CDR3: CASSLGRNTEAFF
V: TRBV6-1; size: .; J: TRBJ2-7; D: TRBD2; DNA: TGTGCCAGCAGTGAAGCGGGAGGGTCCCATTCCGAGCAGTACTTC; CDR3: CASSEAGGSHSEQYF
V: TRBV28; size: .; J: TRBJ2-2; D: .; DNA: TGTGCCAGCAGTGTAACAACCGGGGAGCTGTTTTTT; CDR3: CASSVTTGELFF
V: TRBV6-5; size: once; J: TRBJ1-4; D: .; DNA: TGTGCCAGCAGTTACTCGACAAGAAGTAATGAAAAACTGTTTTTT; CDR3: CASSYSTRSNEKLFF
V: TRBV5-6; size: .; J: TRBJ1-5; D: .; DNA: TGTGCCAGCAGCTTCGGTCGTAATCAGCCCCAGCATTTT; CDR3: CASSFGRNQPQHF
V: TRBV7-9; size: .; J: TRBJ2-5; D: .; DNA: TGTGCCAGCAGCTATGGATCACTAATCCAAGAGACCCAGTACTTC; CDR3: CASSYGSLIQETQYF
V: TRBV19; size: .; J: TRBJ2-1; D: TRBD2; DNA: TGTGCCAGTAGTGGAACTAGCGGGAGAGTATCCTACAATGAGCAGTTCTTC; CDR3: CASSGTSGRVSYNEQFF
V: TRBV5-1; size: .; J: TRBJ2-1; D: TRBD2; DNA: TGCGCCAGCAGCTTGGCGGGGACTAGCGTTTACAATGAGCAGTTCTTC; CDR3: CASSLAGTSVYNEQFF
V: TRBV5-6; size: .; J: TRBJ1-1; D: TRBD1; DNA: TGTGCCAGCAGCTTGGCCGACAGGGGTAATACTGAAGCTTTCTTT; CDR3: CASSLADRGNTEAFF
V: TRBV6-5; size: .; J: TRBJ1-5; D: .; DNA: TGTGCCAGCAGTTACTCTCCAGAATCCAGGACCCAGCATTTT; CDR3: CASSYSPESRTQHF
V: TRBV11-2; size: .; J: TRBJ2-4; D: .; DNA: TGTGCCAGCAGTTTGACAGCTAACGGAAACATTCAGTACTTC; CDR3: CASSLTANGNIQYF
V: TRBV18; size: .; J: TRBJ2-1; D: TRBD1; DNA: TGTGCCAGCTCACCACCGACCAGGGGGCGATTGAATGAGCAGTTCTTC; CDR3: CASSPPTRGRLNEQFF